This T cell receptor beta chain was found in a study of identical twins. Carrying unique molecular identifiers, the cDNA also gained a universal primer site through template switching. TCRdb re-called the 5' RACE reads with MiXCR, one entry per CDR3 protein. This table holds fewer than 550,000 distinct CDR3 sequences, around an eighth found once. This clonotype was counted a few times. Its antigen is unknown. This CDR3 is 15 amino acids long. Germline CDR1 reads SGHTA; CDR2 reads FQGNSA. Trimming stripped 5 bases from V and 4 bases from J, with 15 bases between. Study findings and constraints: Conclusions came from cross-sectional statistical analysis, not from following the same donors. Partly confounded zero-insertion analyses could result from invariant MAIT and iNKT cells.

The sample was also reused in another study, on yellow fever vaccine responses in identical twins.

Sequenced input: CD4+ T cells sorted from blood. The chain recombines TRBV7-2 with TRBJ2-1, with D perhaps matching TRBD1 or TRBD2 (6 bases each). The TCR was taken from a woman under 30 in good health. CDR3 coding DNA: TGTGCCAGCAGCAAGAGGGGGGAAGCTTACAATGAGCAGTTCTTC. Amino acids: CASSKRGEAYNEQFF.